This TCR beta chain was profiled in a study of regulatory T cells in long-lasting Graves disease. Time point denoted: newly diagnosed GD, antithyroid drugs for less than 3 months. The TCR library was made from RNA extracted from PBMCs. Recruitment took place at an endocrinology department in Xi'an, China. Assembly of TCR beta libraries relied on iRepertoire HTBI primers together with Arm-PCR of CDR3 regions. TCRdb recomputed calls from the multiplex PCR reads with MiXCR, one row per CDR3 protein. The table has approximately 540,000 distinct CDR3 sequences, 9.5% to 15% seen once; the top ten hold roughly 8.9%. This CDR3 is 12 amino acids long. V shed 6 bases and J shed 0 bases, with 9 bases lying between them. From germline, CDR1 is DFQATT and CDR2 SNEGSKA (reference sequence). This clonotype was observed many times. These same data were also listed under a study on T cells in Graves' hyperthyroidism and ophthalmopathy.

This TCR came from a woman in her 30s with Graves disease. Source: peripheral blood mononuclear cells (PBMCs), taken at new diagnosis, from a patient treated with antithyroid drugs. The rearrangement links TRBV20-1 to TRBJ2-7; D ambiguous. For the CDR3, the DNA is TGCAGTGCCTCTCCGAGCTCCTACGAGCAGTACTTC. It specifies CSASPSSYEQYF.